This T cell receptor (beta chain) came from a study of cytomegalovirus exposure and HLA in healthy donors. As for the study in general: Clustering assigned approximately 79% of the approximately 400 genotyped donors to the Caucasian-associated ancestry cluster. Study results and caveats: Donor immune exposure was known only as CMV serostatus. In all likelihood, a cluster of highly shared sequence variants was a sequencing artifact. In a later analysis, several top co-occurrence clusters appeared linked to parvovirus B19, influenza, CMV and Epstein-Barr virus.

In the case of this clone: Its specificity is unknown.

V shed 1 base and J shed 5 bases, with 3 bases lying between them. Germline assignment: CDR1 MGHDK and CDR2 SYGVNS. The CDR3 contains 12 residues. 60 Vbeta and 13 Jbeta primers were used in PCR. The method was immunoSEQ multiplex PCR; TCRdb's version includes in-frame clones alone and lacks a portion of them. Here the sample spans 200,000 to 250,000 clones, 70% to 85% being singletons. Sequences were obtained from PBMCs. V is TRBV25-1 and J is TRBJ1-5; D is unresolved. This clonotype originated in a woman in her forties in good health and CMV-seronegative. CDR3 DNA: TGTGCCAGCAGTGAATCGTATCAGCCCCAGCATTTT. Encoded protein: CASSESYQPQHF. Full variable domain (missing parts from reference TRBV25-1 and TRBJ1-5): EADIYQTPRYLVIGTGKKITLECSQTMGHDKMYWYQQDPGMELHLIHYSYGVNSTEKGDLSSESTVSRIRTEHFPLTLESARPSHTSQYLCASSESYQPQHFGDGTRLSIL.